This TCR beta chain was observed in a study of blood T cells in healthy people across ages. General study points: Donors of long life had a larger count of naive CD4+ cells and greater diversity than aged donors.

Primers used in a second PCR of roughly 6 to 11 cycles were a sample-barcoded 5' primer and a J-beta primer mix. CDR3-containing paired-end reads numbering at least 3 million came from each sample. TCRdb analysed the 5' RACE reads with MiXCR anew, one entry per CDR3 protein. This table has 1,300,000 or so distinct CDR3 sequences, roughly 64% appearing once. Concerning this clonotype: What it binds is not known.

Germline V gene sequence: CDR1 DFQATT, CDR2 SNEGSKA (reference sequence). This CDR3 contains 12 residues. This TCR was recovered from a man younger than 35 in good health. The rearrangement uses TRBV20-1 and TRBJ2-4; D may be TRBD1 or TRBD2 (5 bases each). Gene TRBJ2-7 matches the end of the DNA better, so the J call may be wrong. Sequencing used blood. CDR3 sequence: CSAPGTTYEQYF. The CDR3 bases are TGCAGTGCTCCCGGGACCACCTACGAGCAGTACTTC.